This T cell receptor (beta chain) is drawn from a study of blood T cell repertoires in COVID-19. This CDR3 has 18 amino acids. The germline V gene encodes CDR1 SGHTA and CDR2 FQGTGA. Trimming at V came to 2 bases and at J to 0 bases, leaving 9 bases not matched to a gene. Study processing details: Researchers report that nucleated cell counts were estimated from reference gene primer amplification. Clones were read by immunoSEQ multiplex PCR, and TCRdb kept only the in-frame ones, dropping some. V, J and clone size were drawn from that table, and D and trimming were deduced from the DNA. The table shows 90,000 to 150,000 clones, with roughly 89% occurring only once.

The chain combines TRBV7-3 with TRBJ1-1; 10 nucleotides match TRBD1. Sequences were obtained from peripheral blood. The source of this sequence is a human donor with acute or convalescent COVID-19. The donor label of this sample is uncertain. CDR3 sequence reads: CASSLGDRGNRVNTEAFF. CDR3 in DNA: TGTGCCAGCAGCTTAGGGGACAGGGGAAACCGGGTGAACACTGAAGCTTTCTTT.